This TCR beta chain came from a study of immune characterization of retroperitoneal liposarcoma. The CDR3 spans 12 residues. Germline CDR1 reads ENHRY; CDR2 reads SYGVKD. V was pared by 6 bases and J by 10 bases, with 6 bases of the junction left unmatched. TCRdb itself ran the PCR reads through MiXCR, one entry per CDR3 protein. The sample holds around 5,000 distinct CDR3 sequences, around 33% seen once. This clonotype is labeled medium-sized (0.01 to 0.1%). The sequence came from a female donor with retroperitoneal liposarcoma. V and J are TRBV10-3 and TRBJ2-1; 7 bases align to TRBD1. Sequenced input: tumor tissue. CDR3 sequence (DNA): TGTGCCATCAGCCCGACAGGGCAAGAGCAGTTCTTC. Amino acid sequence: CAISPTGQEQFF.